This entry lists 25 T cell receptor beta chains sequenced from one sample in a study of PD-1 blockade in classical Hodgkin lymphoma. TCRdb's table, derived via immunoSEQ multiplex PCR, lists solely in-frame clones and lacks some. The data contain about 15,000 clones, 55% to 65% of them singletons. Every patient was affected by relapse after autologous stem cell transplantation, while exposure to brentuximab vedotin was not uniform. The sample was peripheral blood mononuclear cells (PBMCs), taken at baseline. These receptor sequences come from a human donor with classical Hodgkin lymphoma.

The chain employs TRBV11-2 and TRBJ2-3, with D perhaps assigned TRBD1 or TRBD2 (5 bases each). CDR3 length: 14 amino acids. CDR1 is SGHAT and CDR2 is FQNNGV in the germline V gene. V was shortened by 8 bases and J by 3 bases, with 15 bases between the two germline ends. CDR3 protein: CASVRGARTDTQYF. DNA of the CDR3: TGTGCCAGCGTAAGAGGGGCGCGGACAGATACGCAGTATTTT.

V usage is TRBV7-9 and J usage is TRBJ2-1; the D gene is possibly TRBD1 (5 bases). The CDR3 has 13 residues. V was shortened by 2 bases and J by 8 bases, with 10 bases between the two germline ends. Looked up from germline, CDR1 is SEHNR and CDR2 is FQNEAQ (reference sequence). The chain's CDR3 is CASSLTGAHEQFF. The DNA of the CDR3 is TGTGCCAGCAGCTTAACTGGGGCTCATGAGCAGTTCTTC.

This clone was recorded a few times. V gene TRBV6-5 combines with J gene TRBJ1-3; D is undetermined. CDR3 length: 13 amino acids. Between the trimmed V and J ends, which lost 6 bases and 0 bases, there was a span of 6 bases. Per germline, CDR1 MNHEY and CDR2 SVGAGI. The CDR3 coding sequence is TGTGCCAGCAGGGACGGCTCTGGAAACACCATATATTTT. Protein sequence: CASRDGSGNTIYF.

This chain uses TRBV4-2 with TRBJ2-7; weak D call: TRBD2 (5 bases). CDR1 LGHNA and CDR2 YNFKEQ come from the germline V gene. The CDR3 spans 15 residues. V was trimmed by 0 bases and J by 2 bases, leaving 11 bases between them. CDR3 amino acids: CASSQETRGPYEQYF. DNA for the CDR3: TGTGCCAGCAGCCAAGAGACCCGGGGTCCCTACGAGCAGTACTTC.

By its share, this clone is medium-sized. The CDR3 sequence is CASSLGQPNSPLHF. CDR3 in DNA: TGTGCCAGCAGCTTGGGACAGCCTAATTCACCCCTCCACTTT. V usage is TRBV5-4 and J usage is TRBJ1-6; possible D gene TRBD1, 5 bases. The CDR3 is 14 amino acids. Germline V lookup: CDR1 SGHNT, CDR2 YYREEE (reference sequence). V gave up 0 bases and J gave up 6 bases, with 7 bases separating them.

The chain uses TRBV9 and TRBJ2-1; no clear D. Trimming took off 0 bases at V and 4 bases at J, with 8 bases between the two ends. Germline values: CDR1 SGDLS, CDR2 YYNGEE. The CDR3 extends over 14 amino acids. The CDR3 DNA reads TGTGCCAGCAGCGTAGCTAACGAATACAATGAGCAGTTCTTC. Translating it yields CASSVANEYNEQFF. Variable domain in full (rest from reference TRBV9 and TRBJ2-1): DSGVTQTPKHLITATGQRVTLRCSPRSGDLSVYWYQQSLDQGLQFLIQYYNGEERAKGNILERFSAQQFPDLHSELNLSSLELGDSALYFCASSVANEYNEQFFGPGTRLTVL.

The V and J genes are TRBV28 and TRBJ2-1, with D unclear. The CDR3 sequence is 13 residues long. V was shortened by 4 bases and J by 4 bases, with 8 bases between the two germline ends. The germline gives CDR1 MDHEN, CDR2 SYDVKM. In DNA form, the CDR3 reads TGTGCCAGCAGTTCCGGACGTTACAATGAGCAGTTCTTC. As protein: CASSSGRYNEQFF.

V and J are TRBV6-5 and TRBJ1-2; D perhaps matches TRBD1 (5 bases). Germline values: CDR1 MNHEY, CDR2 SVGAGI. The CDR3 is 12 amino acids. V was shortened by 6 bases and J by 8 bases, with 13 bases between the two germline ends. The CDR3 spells CASRDSGLGYTF. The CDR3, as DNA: TGTGCCAGCAGGGACTCAGGGCTGGGCTACACCTTC.

Here the CDR3 reads CAISERSFSGNTIYF. CDR3 nucleotide sequence: TGTGCCATCAGTGAGCGATCCTTCTCTGGAAACACCATATATTTT. J is TRBJ1-3 and V is TRBV10-3, with D unclear. V lost 2 bases and J lost 0, with 8 bases in between. The CDR3 extends over 15 amino acids. Germline values: CDR1 ENHRY, CDR2 SYGVKD.

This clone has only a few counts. CDR3 region: CASSIGGDTDTQYF. The DNA for the CDR3 is TGTGCCAGTAGTATCGGCGGGGACACAGATACGCAGTATTTT. This rearrangement joins TRBV19 to TRBJ2-3; D perhaps matches TRBD2 (6 bases). The CDR3 totals 14 residues. The germline V gene has CDR1 LNHDA and CDR2 SQIVND (reference sequence). V shed 3 bases and J shed 2 bases, with 9 bases lying between them.

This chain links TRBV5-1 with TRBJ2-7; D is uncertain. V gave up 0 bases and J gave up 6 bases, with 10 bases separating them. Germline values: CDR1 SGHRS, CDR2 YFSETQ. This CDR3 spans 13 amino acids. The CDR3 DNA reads TGCGCCAGCAGCTTGGCCATATCTAGCGAGCAGTACTTC. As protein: CASSLAISSEQYF. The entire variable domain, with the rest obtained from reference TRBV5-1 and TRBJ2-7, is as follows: KAGVTQTPRYLIKTRGQQVTLSCSPISGHRSVSWYQQTPGQGLQFLFEYFSETQRNKGNFPGRFSGRQFSNSRSEMNVSTLELGDSALYLCASSLAISSEQYFGPGTRLTVT.

The CDR3 loop is CASSPDRDEQFF. CDR3 nucleotide sequence: TGTGCCAGCTCACCCGACAGGGACGAGCAGTTCTTC. The chain recombines TRBV18 with TRBJ2-1, with 7 bases aligning to TRBD1. There are 12 residues in the CDR3. In germline, CDR1 is KGHSH, CDR2 LQKENI. The trim removed 3 bases at V and 10 bases at J, leaving 3 bases unmatched.

The CDR3 is CASSMRQGALSPLHF. In DNA form, the CDR3 reads TGTGCCAGTAGTATGCGGCAGGGGGCTCTTTCACCCCTCCACTTT. The chain links TRBV19 to TRBJ1-6; 8 bases align to TRBD1. The germline CDR1 and CDR2 sequences are LNHDA and SQIVND (reference sequence). CDR3 length equals 15 residues. Trimming cost V 3 bases and J 9 bases; bases outside gene matches: 7.

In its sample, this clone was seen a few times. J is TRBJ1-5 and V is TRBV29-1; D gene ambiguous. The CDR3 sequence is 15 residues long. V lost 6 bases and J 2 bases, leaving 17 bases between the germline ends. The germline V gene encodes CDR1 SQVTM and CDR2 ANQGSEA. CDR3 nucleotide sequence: TGCAGCGTCGCGGACGGGCTGTTGGGCAATCAGCCCCAGCATTTT. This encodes CSVADGLLGNQPQHF.

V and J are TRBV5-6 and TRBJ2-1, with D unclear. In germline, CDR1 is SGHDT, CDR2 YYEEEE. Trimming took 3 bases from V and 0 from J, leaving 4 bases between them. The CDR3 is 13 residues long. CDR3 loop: CASSSGSYNEQFF. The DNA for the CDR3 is TGTGCCAGCAGCTCCGGCTCCTACAATGAGCAGTTCTTC.

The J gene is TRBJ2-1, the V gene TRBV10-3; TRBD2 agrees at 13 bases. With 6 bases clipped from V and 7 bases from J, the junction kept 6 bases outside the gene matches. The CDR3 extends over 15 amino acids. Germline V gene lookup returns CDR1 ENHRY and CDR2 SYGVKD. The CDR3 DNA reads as TGTGCCATCAGACCCGGACTAGCGGGAGTTAATGAGCAGTTCTTC. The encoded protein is CAIRPGLAGVNEQFF.

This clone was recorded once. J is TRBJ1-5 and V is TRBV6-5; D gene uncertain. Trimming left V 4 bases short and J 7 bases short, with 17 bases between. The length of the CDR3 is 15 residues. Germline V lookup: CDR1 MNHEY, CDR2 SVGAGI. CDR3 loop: CASSFRRVVGQPQHF. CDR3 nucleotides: TGTGCCAGCAGTTTTCGGAGGGTTGTTGGACAGCCCCAGCATTTT.

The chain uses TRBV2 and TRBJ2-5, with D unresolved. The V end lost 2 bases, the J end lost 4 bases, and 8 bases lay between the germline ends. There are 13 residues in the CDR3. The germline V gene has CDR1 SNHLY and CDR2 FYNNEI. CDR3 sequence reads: CASSERRRETQYF. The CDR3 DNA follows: TGTGCCAGCAGTGAACGGCGTAGAGAGACCCAGTACTTC.

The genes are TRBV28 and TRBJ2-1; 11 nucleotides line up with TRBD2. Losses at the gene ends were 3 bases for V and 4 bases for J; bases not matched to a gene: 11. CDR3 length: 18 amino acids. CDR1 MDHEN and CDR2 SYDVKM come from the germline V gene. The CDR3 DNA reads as TGTGCCAGCAGTTTTAGCGGGAGGGCCAATCCGAGATACAATGAGCAGTTCTTC. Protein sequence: CASSFSGRANPRYNEQFF.

The CDR3 sequence is CASSLRAGTAGFEAFF. DNA of the CDR3: TGCGCCAGCAGCTTAAGGGCCGGGACAGCCGGATTTGAAGCTTTCTTT. The chain links TRBV5-1 to TRBJ1-1, with 7 bases matching TRBD1. Germline V gives CDR1 SGHRS, CDR2 YFSETQ. This CDR3 has 16 amino acids. With 2 bases clipped from V and 7 bases from J, the junction kept 14 bases outside the gene matches.

This CDR3 reads CASSPGPNQPQHF. CDR3 bases: TGCGCCAGCAGCCCAGGACCTAATCAGCCCCAGCATTTT. The rearrangement joins TRBV5-1 to TRBJ1-5; D is undetermined. Germline V gene data show CDR1 as SGHRS and CDR2 as YFSETQ. Trimming left V 4 bases short and J 4 bases short, with 9 bases between. The CDR3 extends over 13 amino acids. Using reference TRBV5-1 and TRBJ1-5 for the parts outside the CDR3, the full variable domain is KAGVTQTPRYLIKTRGQQVTLSCSPISGHRSVSWYQQTPGQGLQFLFEYFSETQRNKGNFPGRFSGRQFSNSRSEMNVSTLELGDSALYLCASSPGPNQPQHFGDGTRLSIL.

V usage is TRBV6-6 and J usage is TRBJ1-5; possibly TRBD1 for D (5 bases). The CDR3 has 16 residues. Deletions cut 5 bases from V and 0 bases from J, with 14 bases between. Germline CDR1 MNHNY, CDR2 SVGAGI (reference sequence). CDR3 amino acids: CASSPHGAHSNQPQHF. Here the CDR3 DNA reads TGTGCCAGCAGTCCCCATGGGGCCCATAGCAATCAGCCCCAGCATTTT.

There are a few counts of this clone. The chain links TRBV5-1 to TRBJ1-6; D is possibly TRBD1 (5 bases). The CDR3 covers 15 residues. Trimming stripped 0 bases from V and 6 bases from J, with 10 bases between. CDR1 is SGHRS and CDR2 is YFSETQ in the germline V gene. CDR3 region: CASSLVAGINSPLHF. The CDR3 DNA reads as TGCGCCAGCAGCTTGGTGGCAGGGATTAATTCACCCCTCCACTTT.

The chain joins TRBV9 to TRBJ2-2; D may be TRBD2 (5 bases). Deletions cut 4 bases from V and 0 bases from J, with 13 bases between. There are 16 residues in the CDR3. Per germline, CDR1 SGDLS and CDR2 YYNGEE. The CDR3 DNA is TGTGCCAGCAGCCCCCGCGGGTGGGCGAACACCGGGGAGCTGTTTTTT. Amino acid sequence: CASSPRGWANTGELFF.

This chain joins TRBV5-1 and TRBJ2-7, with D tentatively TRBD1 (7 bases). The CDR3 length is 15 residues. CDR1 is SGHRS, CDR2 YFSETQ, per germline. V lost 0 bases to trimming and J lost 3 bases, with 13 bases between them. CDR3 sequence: CASSLVAGGNYEQYF. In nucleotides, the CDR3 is TGCGCCAGCAGCTTGGTAGCAGGGGGGAACTACGAGCAGTACTTC.